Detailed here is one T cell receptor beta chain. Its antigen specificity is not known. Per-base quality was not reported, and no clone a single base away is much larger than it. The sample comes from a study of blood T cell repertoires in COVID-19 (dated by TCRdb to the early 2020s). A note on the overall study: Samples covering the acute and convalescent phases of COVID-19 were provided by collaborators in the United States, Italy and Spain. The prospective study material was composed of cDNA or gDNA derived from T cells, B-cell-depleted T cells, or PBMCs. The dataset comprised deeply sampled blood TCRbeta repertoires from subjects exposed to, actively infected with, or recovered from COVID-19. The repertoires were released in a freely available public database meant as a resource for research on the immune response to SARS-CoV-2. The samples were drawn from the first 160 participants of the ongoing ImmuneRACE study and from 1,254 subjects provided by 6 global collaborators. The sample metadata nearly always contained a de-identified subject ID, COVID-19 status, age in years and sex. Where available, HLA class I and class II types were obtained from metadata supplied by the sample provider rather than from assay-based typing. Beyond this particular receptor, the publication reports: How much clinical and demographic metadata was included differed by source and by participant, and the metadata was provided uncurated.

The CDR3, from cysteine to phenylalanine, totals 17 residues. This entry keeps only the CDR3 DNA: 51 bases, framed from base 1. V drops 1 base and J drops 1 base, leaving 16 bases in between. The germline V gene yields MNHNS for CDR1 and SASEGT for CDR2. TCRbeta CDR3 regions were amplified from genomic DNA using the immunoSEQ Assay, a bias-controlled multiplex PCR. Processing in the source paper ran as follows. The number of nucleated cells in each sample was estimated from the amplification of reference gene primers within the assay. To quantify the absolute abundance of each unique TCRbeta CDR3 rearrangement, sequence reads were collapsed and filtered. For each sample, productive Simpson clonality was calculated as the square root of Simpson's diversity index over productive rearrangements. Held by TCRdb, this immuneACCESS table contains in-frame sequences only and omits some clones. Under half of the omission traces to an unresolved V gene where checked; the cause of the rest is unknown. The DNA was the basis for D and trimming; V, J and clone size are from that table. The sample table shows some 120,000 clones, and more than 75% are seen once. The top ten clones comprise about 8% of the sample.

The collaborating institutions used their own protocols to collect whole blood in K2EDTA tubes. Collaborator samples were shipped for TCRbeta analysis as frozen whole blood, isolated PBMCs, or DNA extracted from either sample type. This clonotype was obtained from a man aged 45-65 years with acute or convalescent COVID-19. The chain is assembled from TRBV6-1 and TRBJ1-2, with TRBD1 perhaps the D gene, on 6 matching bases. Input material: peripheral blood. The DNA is TGTGCCAGCAGTGAAGTCGGACAGACTACCGGTAACTATGGCTACACCTTC. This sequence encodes CASSEVGQTTGNYGYTF.